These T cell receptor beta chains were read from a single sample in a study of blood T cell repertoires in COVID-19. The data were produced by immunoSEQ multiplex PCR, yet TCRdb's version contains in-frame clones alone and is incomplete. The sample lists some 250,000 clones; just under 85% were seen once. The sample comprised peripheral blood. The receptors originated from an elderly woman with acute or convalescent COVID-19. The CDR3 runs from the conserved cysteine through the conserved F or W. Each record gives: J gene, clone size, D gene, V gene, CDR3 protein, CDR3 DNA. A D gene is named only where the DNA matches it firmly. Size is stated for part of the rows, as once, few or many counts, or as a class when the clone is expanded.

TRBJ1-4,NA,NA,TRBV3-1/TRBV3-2,CASSQGGPGQSATNEKLFF,TGTGCCAGCAGCCAAGGAGGCCCAGGACAGAGTGCAACTAATGAAAAACTGTTTTTT
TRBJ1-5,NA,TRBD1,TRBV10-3,CATAGQFNQPQHF,TGTGCCACCGCGGGACAGTTCAATCAGCCCCAGCATTTT
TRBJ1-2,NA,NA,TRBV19,CASSMSHQVGGYTF,TGTGCCAGTAGTATGAGTCACCAGGTCGGTGGCTACACCTTC
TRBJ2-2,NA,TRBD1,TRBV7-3,CASSRKGTGGRANTGELFF,TGTGCCAGCAGCAGAAAGGGGACAGGGGGCAGAGCGAACACCGGGGAGCTGTTTTTT
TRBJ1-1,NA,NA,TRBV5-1,CASSLGSGGIGTEAFF,TGCGCCAGCAGCTTGGGCAGCGGGGGAATAGGCACTGAAGCTTTCTTT
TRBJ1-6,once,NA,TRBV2,CASSSSRDNSPLHF,TGTGCCAGCAGCTCGAGCAGGGATAATTCACCCCTCCACTTT
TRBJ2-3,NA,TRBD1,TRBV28,CASSLVGTGYASTDTQYF,TGTGCCAGCAGTTTAGTAGGGACAGGGTATGCTAGCACAGATACGCAGTATTTT
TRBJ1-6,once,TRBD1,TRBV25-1,CASAPGTGGAGSPLHF,TGTGCCAGCGCGCCCGGGACAGGGGGCGCGGGTTCACCCCTCCACTTT
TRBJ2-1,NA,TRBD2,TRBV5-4,CASSLGASGGNEQFF,TGTGCCAGCAGCTTGGGGGCTAGCGGGGGCAATGAGCAGTTCTTC
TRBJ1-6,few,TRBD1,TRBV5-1,CASSPRDRGKHGNSPLHF,TGCGCCAGCAGCCCCCGGGACAGGGGGAAACATGGTAATTCACCCCTCCACTTT
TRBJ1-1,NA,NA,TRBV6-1,CASSETGMNTEAFF,TGTGCCAGCAGTGAAACAGGCATGAACACTGAAGCTTTCTTT
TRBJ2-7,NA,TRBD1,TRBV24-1,CATSPGQGAYEQYF,TGTGCCACCAGTCCGGGACAGGGGGCCTACGAGCAGTACTTC
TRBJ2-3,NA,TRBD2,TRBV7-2,CASSPGGAPDTQYF,TGTGCCAGCAGCCCCGGGGGGGCACCAGATACGCAGTATTTT
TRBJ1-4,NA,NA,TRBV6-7,CASIGQGRNVGEKLFF,TGTGCCAGCATTGGCCAGGGTAGGAATGTAGGTGAAAAACTGTTTTTT
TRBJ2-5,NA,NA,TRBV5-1,CASREATSWETQYF,TGCGCCAGCAGGGAAGCGACTAGTTGGGAGACCCAGTACTTC
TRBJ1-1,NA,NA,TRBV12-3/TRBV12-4,CASSYSPRTEAFF,TGTGCCAGCAGTTATAGCCCTCGCACTGAAGCTTTCTTT
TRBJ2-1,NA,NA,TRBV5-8,CASSLRGRGYGEQFF,TGTGCCAGCAGCCTCCGAGGCAGGGGATACGGTGAGCAGTTCTTC
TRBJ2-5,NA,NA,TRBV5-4,CASSLEQGETQYF,TGTGCCAGCAGCTTAGAGCAGGGAGAGACCCAGTACTTC
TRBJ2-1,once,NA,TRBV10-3,CAISASGQAYNEQFF,TGTGCCATCAGTGCCTCGGGACAAGCCTACAATGAGCAGTTCTTC
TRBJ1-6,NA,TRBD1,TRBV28,CASSRQGYNSPLHF,TGTGCCAGCAGTCGACAGGGCTATAATTCACCCCTCCACTTT
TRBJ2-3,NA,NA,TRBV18,CASSLGGTDTQYF,TGTGCCAGCTCACTCGGGGGCACAGATACGCAGTATTTT
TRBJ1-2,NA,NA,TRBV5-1,CASSLTAPPVGYTF,TGCGCCAGCAGCTTGACAGCCCCGCCGGTGGGCTACACCTTC
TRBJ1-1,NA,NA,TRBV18,CASSPQGRGNTEAFF,TGTGCCAGCTCACCACAGGGGAGGGGGAACACTGAAGCTTTCTTT
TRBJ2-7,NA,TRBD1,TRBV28,CASSSGQGAGLNPYF,TGTGCCAGCAGTTCCGGACAGGGCGCGGGCCTCAACCCGTACTTC
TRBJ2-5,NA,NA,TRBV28,CASSLLMRETQYF,TGTGCCAGCAGTTTACTTATGCGGGAGACCCAGTACTTC
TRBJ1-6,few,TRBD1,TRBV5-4,CASSMTGVPSPLHF,TGTGCCAGCAGCATGACAGGGGTCCCTTCACCCCTCCACTTT
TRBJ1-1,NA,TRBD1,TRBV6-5,CASSQRGGYEAFF,TGTGCCAGCAGCCAGCGAGGGGGCTATGAAGCTTTCTTT
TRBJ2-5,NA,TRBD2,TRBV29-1,CSVEAGGRETQYF,TGCAGCGTTGAAGCGGGGGGGCGGGAGACCCAGTACTTC
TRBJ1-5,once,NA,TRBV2,CASSEESGIRQPQHF,TGTGCCAGCAGTGAAGAATCAGGGATTAGACAGCCCCAGCATTTT
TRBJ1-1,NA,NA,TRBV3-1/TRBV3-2,CASSQEATTEAFF,TGTGCCAGCAGCCAAGAAGCTACCACTGAAGCTTTCTTT
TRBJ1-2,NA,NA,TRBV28,CASRTRQVCWF,TGTGCCAGCAGAACCCGACAGGTGTGTTGGTTC
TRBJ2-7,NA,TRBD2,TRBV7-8,CASSPGTTISYEQYF,TGTGCCAGCAGCCCTGGGACTACCATCTCCTACGAGCAGTACTTC
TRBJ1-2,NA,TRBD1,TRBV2,CASSETGADGYTF,TGTGCCAGCAGTGAAACAGGGGCGGATGGCTACACCTTC
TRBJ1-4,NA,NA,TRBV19,CASSIGWERGEKLFF,TGTGCCAGTAGTATTGGCTGGGAAAGGGGTGAAAAACTGTTTTTT
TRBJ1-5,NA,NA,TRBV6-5,CASSYRGDQPQHF,TGTGCCAGCAGTTACAGGGGTGATCAGCCCCAGCATTTT
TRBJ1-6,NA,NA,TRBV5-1,CASSLTGWKNSPLHF,TGCGCCAGCAGCTTGACAGGGTGGAAGAATTCACCCCTCCACTTT
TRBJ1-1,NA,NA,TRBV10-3,CAIRTTQNTEAFF,TGTGCCATCAGGACTACTCAGAACACTGAAGCTTTCTTT
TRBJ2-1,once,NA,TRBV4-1,CASSQDGTGSLYNEQFF,TGCGCCAGCAGCCAAGATGGAACGGGATCACTTTACAATGAGCAGTTCTTC
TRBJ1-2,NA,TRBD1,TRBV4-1,CASSRGQGDYGYTF,TGCGCCAGCAGCCGAGGACAGGGTGACTATGGCTACACCTTC
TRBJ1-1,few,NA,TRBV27,CASSSTMGASAFF,TGTGCCAGCAGTTCCACGATGGGGGCGTCGGCTTTCTTT
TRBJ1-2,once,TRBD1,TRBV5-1,CASSEGQGWGYTF,TGCGCCAGCAGCGAGGGACAGGGATGGGGCTACACCTTC
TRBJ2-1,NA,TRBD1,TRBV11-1,CASSPGQGGSYNEQFF,TGTGCCAGCAGCCCGGGACAGGGGGGCTCCTACAATGAGCAGTTCTTC
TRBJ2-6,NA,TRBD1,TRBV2,CASRGVGQGTGANVLTF,TGTGCCAGCAGGGGGGTGGGACAGGGAACTGGGGCCAACGTCCTGACTTTC
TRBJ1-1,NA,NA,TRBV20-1,CSARQVAEAFF,TGCAGTGCCCGACAGGTTGCTGAAGCTTTCTTT
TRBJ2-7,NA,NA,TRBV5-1,CASSPLGGSYEQYF,TGCGCCAGCAGCCCCTTGGGGGGATCTTACGAGCAGTACTTC
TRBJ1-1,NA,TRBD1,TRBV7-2,CASSPGQRATEAFF,TGTGCCAGCAGCCCGGGACAGCGAGCTACTGAAGCTTTCTTT
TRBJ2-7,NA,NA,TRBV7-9,CASSSSVRHPYEQYF,TGTGCCAGCAGCTCTTCCGTACGACACCCCTACGAGCAGTACTTC
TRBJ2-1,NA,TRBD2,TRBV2,CAGRLAGGNEQFF,TGTGCCGGGCGACTAGCGGGGGGCAATGAGCAGTTCTTC
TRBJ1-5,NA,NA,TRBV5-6,CASSLTGGKMPQHF,TGTGCCAGCAGCTTGACCGGGGGGAAGATGCCCCAGCATTTT